This TCR beta chain was sequenced for a study of blood T cell repertoires in COVID-19. The protocol was immunoSEQ multiplex PCR, while the TCRdb copy is restricted to in-frame clones and leaves out a portion. The profile shows roughly 570,000 clones, about 88% of them singletons. This CDR3 contains 14 residues. The V end lost 7 bases, the J end lost 0 bases, and 12 bases lay between the germline ends. CDR1 is SNHLY and CDR2 is FYNNEI in the germline V gene. The sample comprised peripheral blood. This sequence joins TRBV2 and TRBJ1-1; D is perhaps TRBD1 (5 bases). The clonotype originates from a woman aged 50 to 60 with COVID-19, enrolled during active disease. The CDR3 DNA sequence: TGTGCCAGCAATGGTGGGGACTTGAACACTGAAGCTTTCTTT. It codes for CASNGGDLNTEAFF.